These 5 T cell receptor beta chains were sequenced from one sample in a study of cytomegalovirus exposure and HLA in healthy donors. Researchers ran the PCR with 60 Vbeta and 13 Jbeta primers. Profiled with immunoSEQ multiplex PCR; TCRdb holds only in-frame clones, not every one. The sample has about 130,000 clones, roughly 66% seen once. The specimen was PBMCs. These receptors originate from a man aged 55 to 70 in good health and CMV-seropositive.

V is TRBV10-3 and J is TRBJ1-2; D might be TRBD1 (5 bases). Trimming removed 3 bases from V and 8 bases from J, with 19 bases in between. Germline V CDR1 and CDR2: ENHRY, SYGVKD. The CDR3 runs 15 residues. The CDR3 sequence: CAISERGGEVRGYTF. The CDR3, as DNA: TGTGCCATCAGTGAACGCGGGGGGGAGGTTCGCGGCTACACCTTC.

This chain joins TRBV5-1 and TRBJ2-1, with TRBD2 matching over 16 bases. The CDR3 covers 15 residues. Trimming took 4 bases from V and 13 from J; bases not matched to a gene: 8. The germline CDR1 and CDR2 sequences are SGHRS and YFSETQ. CDR3 protein: CASSTGTSGGASQFF. Here the CDR3 DNA reads TGCGCCAGCAGCACCGGGACTAGCGGGGGGGCCAGCCAGTTCTTC. The full variable domain, in which reference TRBV5-1 and TRBJ2-1 provide the parts outside the CDR3, is KAGVTQTPRYLIKTRGQQVTLSCSPISGHRSVSWYQQTPGQGLQFLFEYFSETQRNKGNFPGRFSGRQFSNSRSEMNVSTLELGDSALYLCASSTGTSGGASQFFGPGTRLTVL.

This chain links TRBV19 with TRBJ2-3; TRBD2 matches 8 bases. The CDR3 covers 14 residues. V was clipped by 7 bases and J by 6 bases; unmatched bases: 9. Germline CDR1 LNHDA, CDR2 SQIVND (reference sequence). CDR3 DNA sequence: TGTGCCAGTAACCGGGGGGGCTCTTCGGATACGCAGTATTTT. It codes for CASNRGGSSDTQYF. Combining the CDR3 with reference TRBV19 and TRBJ2-3 gives the whole variable domain DGGITQSPKYLFRKEGQNVTLSCEQNLNHDAMYWYRQDPGQGLRLIYYSQIVNDFQKGDIAEGYSVSREKKESFPLTVTSAQKNPTAFYLCASNRGGSSDTQYFGPGTRLTVL.

The V gene is TRBV9, the J gene TRBJ1-1; D call uncertain. The CDR3 is 13 amino acids. V was pared by 0 bases and J by 3 bases, with 6 bases between. Per germline, CDR1 SGDLS and CDR2 YYNGEE. CDR3 DNA: TGTGCCAGCAGCGTAGTACGGGACACTGAAGCTTTCTTT. Amino acids: CASSVVRDTEAFF.

The chain carries TRBV9 and TRBJ2-2; weak D call: TRBD2 (6 bases). Deletions cut 4 bases from V and 7 bases from J, with 11 bases between. Germline loops: CDR1 SGDLS, CDR2 YYNGEE. The CDR3 is 13 residues long. The CDR3 nucleotides read TGTGCCAGCAGCTATGTGGGGGGCGGGGAGCTGTTTTTT. Residues: CASSYVGGGELFF.